This TCR beta chain appears in the sequencing data of a study of human T cells and chemical hapten exposure. Described time point: pre-sensitization, week 0. Treatment noted: therapeutic diphenylcyclopropenone sensitization with weekly scalp DPC. Trimming cost V 5 bases and J 8 bases; bases outside gene matches: 10. This CDR3 has 15 amino acids. Germline CDR1 reads PRHDT; CDR2 reads FYEKMQ (reference sequence). This clonotype came up many times. TCRdb reprocessed the RACE reads with MiXCR, giving one entry per CDR3 protein. The sample contains about 40,000 distinct CDR3 sequences, under 12% of which appear only once.

V gene TRBV13 combines with J gene TRBJ1-4; 8 bases fit TRBD1. This TCR came from a man aged 25 to 45 with alopecia areata. Some clones in this sample may be carry-over from other donors' samples. The sequences come from whole blood, collected in connection with sensitization to the hapten diphenylcyclopropenone (DPC). The CDR3 DNA is TGTGCCAGCAGCCGAGGGCCAGGGGGCGTAGAAAAACTGTTTTTT. It codes for CASSRGPGGVEKLFF.